The sequence of this T cell receptor (beta chain) was determined in a study of cytomegalovirus exposure and HLA in healthy donors. Study findings and constraints: The authors enumerated under 200 TCR beta chains as linked to cytomegalovirus.

There are 15 residues in the CDR3. The V end was cut by 5 bases, the J end by 1 base, with 14 bases between. Germline V gives CDR1 MNHEY, CDR2 SMNVEV (reference sequence). In nominal health when sampled, donors likely had unrecorded immune exposures nonetheless. This clone was detected only once. The antigen remains undetermined. Primers for the PCR totalled 60 Vbeta and 13 Jbeta. The table came from immunoSEQ multiplex PCR; TCRdb's copy has only in-frame clones and leaves some out. Here the sample spans 170,000 or so clones, under 90% being singletons. Sequenced sample: PBMCs. The sequence was collected from a man aged 18-30 years in good health and CMV-seronegative. This chain links TRBV27 with TRBJ1-1; TRBD1 is a possible D gene (5 bases). The DNA of the CDR3 is TGTGCCAGCAGTCCATATGGACAACAGAACACTGAAGCTTTCTTT. Amino acid sequence: CASSPYGQQNTEAFF.